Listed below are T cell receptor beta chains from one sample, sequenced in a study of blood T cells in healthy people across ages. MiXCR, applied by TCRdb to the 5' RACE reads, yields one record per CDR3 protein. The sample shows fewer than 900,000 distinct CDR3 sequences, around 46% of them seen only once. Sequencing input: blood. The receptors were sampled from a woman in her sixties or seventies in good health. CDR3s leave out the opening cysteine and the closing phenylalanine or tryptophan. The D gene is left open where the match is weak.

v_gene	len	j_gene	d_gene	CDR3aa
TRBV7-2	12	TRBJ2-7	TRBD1	ASSLAPDRDEQY
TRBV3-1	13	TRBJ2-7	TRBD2	ASSQDHGGGRPQY
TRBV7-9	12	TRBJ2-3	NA	ASSALGIADTQY
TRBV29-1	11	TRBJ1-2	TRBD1	NVDREYGYGYT
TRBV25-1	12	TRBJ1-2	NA	ASSGYLDSYGYT
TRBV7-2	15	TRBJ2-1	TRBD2	ASSSKWAGVKYNEQF
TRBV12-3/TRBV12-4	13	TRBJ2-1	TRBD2	ASSPRLSGDETQF
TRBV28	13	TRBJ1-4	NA	ASSPTARTNEKLF
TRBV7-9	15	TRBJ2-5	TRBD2	ASSLAGTRTSGWSQY
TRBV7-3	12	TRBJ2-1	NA	ASSSPESYNEQF
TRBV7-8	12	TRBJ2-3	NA	ATPEEGFPDTQY
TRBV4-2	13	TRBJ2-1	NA	ASSQDGVSYNEQF
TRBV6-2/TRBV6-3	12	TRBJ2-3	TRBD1	ASRQQGSTDTQY
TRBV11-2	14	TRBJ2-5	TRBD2	ASSWTSGGKQETQY
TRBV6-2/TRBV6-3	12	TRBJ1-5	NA	ASSYSGGYQPQH
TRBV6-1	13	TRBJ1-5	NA	ASSGWTDSNQPQH
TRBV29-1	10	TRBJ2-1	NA	SVAVLYNEQF
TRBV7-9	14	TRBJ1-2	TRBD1	ASSLARTGGEYGYT
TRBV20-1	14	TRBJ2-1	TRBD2	SATSGMNHLDNEQF
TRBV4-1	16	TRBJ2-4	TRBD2	ASSPGLAGGSAKNIQY
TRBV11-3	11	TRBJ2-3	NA	ASSFYGTDTQY
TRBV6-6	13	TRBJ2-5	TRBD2	ASSLAGGVGETQY
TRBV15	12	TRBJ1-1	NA	ATSRDRVNTEAF
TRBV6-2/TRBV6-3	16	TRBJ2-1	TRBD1	ASSYQDRDPLRDNEQF
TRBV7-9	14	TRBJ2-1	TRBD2	ASSQTSGGFYNEQF
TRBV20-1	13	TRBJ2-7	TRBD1	SASDRVGAPYEQY
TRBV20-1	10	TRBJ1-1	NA	SALGPNTEAF
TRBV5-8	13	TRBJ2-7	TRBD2	ASSSSGGPSYEQY
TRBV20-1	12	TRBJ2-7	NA	SASNRDHSYEQY
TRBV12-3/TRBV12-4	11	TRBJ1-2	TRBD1	ASSSGQGWRYT
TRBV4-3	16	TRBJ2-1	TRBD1	ASGQVTGGRSSYNEQF
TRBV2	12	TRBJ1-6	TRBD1	ASSEDRGRSPLH
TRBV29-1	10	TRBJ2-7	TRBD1	SVDRGGAEQY
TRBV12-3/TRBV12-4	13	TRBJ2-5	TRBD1	ASSEPDRGQETQY
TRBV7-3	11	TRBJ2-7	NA	ASSVSRDYEQY
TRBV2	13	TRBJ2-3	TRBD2	ASSALAGVADTQY
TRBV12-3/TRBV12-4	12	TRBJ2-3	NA	ASSHRVGADMQY
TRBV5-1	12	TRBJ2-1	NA	ASSLDSLRNEQF
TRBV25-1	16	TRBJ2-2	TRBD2	ASSELSDPSGRAGELF
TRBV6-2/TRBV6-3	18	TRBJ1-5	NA	ASSYGYMEQGPLGNQPQH
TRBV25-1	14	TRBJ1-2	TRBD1	ASSAAKTGGVYGYT
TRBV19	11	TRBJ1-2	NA	ASSGQGRDGYT
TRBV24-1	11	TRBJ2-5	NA	ATSEPARETQY
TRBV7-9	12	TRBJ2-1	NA	ASSSTSERATGF
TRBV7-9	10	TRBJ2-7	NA	ASTTSSYEQY
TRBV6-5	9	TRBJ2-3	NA	ASRELDTQY
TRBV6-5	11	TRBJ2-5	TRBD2	ASSSRGVGEQY
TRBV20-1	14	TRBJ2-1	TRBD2	SAREAGDPKYNEQF
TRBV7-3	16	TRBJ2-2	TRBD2	ASSLLPLAGANTGELF
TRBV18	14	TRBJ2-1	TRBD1	ASSPFSAGGRNEQF
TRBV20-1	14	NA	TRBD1	SARETGAFGDFEQY
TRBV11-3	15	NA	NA	ASSLGFSGYSYNEQY